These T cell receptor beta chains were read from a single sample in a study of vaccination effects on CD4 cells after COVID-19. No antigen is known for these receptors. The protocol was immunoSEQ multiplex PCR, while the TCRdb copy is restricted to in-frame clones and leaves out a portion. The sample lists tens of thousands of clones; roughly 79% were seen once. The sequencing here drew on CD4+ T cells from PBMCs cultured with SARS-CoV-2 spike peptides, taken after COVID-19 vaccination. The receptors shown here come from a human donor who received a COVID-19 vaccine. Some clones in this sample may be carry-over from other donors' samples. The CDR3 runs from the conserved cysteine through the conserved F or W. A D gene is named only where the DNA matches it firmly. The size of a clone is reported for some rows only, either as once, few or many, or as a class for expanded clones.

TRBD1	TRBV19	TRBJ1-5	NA	TGTGCCAGTAGTACTACAGGGGGTGGTCAGCCCCAGCATTTT	CASSTTGGGQPQHF
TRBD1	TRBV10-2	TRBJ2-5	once	TGCGCCAGTGCCAGGGGGCAAGAGACCCAGTACTTC	CASARGQETQYF
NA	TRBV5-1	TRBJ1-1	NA	TGCGCCAGCAGCCGGGGACCGAACACTGAAGCTTTCTTT	CASSRGPNTEAFF
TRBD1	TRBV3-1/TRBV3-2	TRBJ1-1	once	TGTGCCAGCAGCCAAGCCGGGACAGGGCCGGGTTTCTTT	CASSQAGTGPGFF
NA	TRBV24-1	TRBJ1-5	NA	TGTGCCACCAGTGGATCCGGGATAAGCAATCAGCCCCAGCATTTT	CATSGSGISNQPQHF
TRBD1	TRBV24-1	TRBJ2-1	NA	TGTGCCACCACCGACAGGGGGTACAATGAGCAGTTCTTC	CATTDRGYNEQFF
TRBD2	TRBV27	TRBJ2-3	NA	TGTGCCAGCAGTACTCCTAGCGGGGGGGCCGGGGATACGCAGTATTTT	CASSTPSGGAGDTQYF
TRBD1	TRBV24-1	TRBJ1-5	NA	TGTGCCACCAGTGACCCCGGACAGGGGTCGGGCCAGCCCCAGCATTTT	CATSDPGQGSGQPQHF
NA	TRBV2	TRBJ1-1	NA	TGTGCCAGCAGTGAATTAGGCCAGAACACTGAAGCTTTCTTT	CASSELGQNTEAFF
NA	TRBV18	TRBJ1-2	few	TGTGCCAGCTCACCAGGGAGCGGCTACACCTTC	CASSPGSGYTF
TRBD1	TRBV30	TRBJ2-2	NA	TGTGCCTGGAGTGTACGGGGGACAGGGGAGAACACCGGGGAGCTGTTTTTT	CAWSVRGTGENTGELFF
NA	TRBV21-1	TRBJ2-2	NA	TGTGCCAGCAGCAAAGATAAAAAGGGGAGCCTCTACACCGGGGAGCTGTTTTTT	CASSKDKKGSLYTGELFF
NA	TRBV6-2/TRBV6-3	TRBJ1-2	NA	TGTGCCAGCAGCCGCGGACAGCTCTATGGCTACACCTTC	CASSRGQLYGYTF
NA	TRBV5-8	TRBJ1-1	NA	TGTGCCAGCCCTGGGGGCACTGAAGCTTTCTTT	CASPGGTEAFF
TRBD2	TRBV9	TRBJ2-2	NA	TGTGCCAGCAGCGTAGGGACTAGAAGCACCGGGGAGCTGTTTTTT	CASSVGTRSTGELFF
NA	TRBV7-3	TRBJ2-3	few	TGTGCCAGCAGCCGGGACTCTAAAAACACAGATACGCAGTATTTT	CASSRDSKNTDTQYF
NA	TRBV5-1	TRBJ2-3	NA	TGCGCCAGCAGATCGCTTGGGCAGGCCACAGATACGCAGTATTTT	CASRSLGQATDTQYF
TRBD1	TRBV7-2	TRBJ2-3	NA	TGTGCCAGCAGCTTAGGGTACAGGGGAACAGATACGCAGTATTTT	CASSLGYRGTDTQYF
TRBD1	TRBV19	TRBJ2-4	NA	TGTGCCAGTAGTACCTACCGACAGGGGGATCTAGCCAAAAACATTCAGTACTTC	CASSTYRQGDLAKNIQYF
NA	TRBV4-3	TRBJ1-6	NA	TGCGCCAGCAGCCAAGATCTAGGCATCGGTGGGGCCTATAATTCACCCCTCCACTTT	CASSQDLGIGGAYNSPLHF
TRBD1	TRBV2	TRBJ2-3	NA	TGTGCCAGCAGTCAGGACAGGCTTCGGGATACGCAGTATTTT	CASSQDRLRDTQYF
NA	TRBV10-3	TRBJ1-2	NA	TGTGCCATCCAAGGGGGGGCGGGGAGAGGCTACACCTTC	CAIQGGAGRGYTF
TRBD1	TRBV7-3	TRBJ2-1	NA	TGTGCCAGCAGCTTAACCCAATTTACAGGGGAAAGCTACAATGAGCAGTTCTTC	CASSLTQFTGESYNEQFF
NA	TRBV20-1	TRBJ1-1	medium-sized	TGCAGTGCTAGTTTAGGGCGGGACACTGAAGCTTTCTTT	CSASLGRDTEAFF
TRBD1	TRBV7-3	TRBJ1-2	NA	TGTGCCAGCAGCTTAACATTGGGACAGTCCTACACCTTC	CASSLTLGQSYTF
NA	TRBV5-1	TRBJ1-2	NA	TGCGCCAGCAGCTTAAACAGGGATAACTATGGCTACACCTTC	CASSLNRDNYGYTF
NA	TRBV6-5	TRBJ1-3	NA	TGTGCCAGCAGTCGTCAGGTTAACTCTGGAAACACCATATATTTT	CASSRQVNSGNTIYF
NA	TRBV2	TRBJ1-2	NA	TGTGCCAGCCGCACTGCAGGACTGTACTATGGCTACACCTTC	CASRTAGLYYGYTF
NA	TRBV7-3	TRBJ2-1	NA	TGTGCCAGCAGCCCAACAGGGTCCTACTACAATGAGCAGTTCTTC	CASSPTGSYYNEQFF
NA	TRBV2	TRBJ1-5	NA	TGTGCCAGCAGTGTGGGAGTTAATAGCAATCAGCCCCAGCATTTT	CASSVGVNSNQPQHF
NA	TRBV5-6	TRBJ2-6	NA	TGTGCCAGCAGCTTGGGTGTGGCCGGGGCCAACGTCCTGACTTTC	CASSLGVAGANVLTF
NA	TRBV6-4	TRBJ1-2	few	TGTGCCAGCAGTGACACACCCCAGGCTTTTGCGAATGGCTACACCTTC	CASSDTPQAFANGYTF
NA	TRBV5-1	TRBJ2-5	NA	TGCGCCAGCAGCCCGACGGGGTTCCGAGAGACCCAGTACTTC	CASSPTGFRETQYF
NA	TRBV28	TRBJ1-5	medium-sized	TGTGCCAGCAAATTCGACCGCGCCAGGCCCCAGCATTTT	CASKFDRARPQHF
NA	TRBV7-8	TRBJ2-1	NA	TGTGCCAGCAGCTTTGGAAGTCCCTCCTACAATGAGCAGTTCTTC	CASSFGSPSYNEQFF
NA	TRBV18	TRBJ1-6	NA	TGTGCCAGCTCACCAGTCGGGGGGCCCAATTCACCCCTCCACTTT	CASSPVGGPNSPLHF
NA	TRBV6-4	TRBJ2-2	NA	TGTGCCAGCACCGCCAGGGAGGACACTTACACCGGGGAGCTGTTTTTT	CASTAREDTYTGELFF
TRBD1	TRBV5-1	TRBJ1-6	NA	TGCGCCAGCAGCACGGGACAGACTTATTCACCCCTCCACTTT	CASSTGQTYSPLHF
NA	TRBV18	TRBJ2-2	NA	TGTGCCAGCTCACCCATGACCCTCGGACAGCAGACCGGGGAGCTGTTTTTT	CASSPMTLGQQTGELFF
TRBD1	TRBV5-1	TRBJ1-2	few	TGCGCCAGCAGCTTCTTCCCTAGACAGGGTTATGGCTACACCTTC	CASSFFPRQGYGYTF
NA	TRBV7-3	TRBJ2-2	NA	TGTGCCAGCAGCCCGGGCACCGGGGAGCTGTTTTTT	CASSPGTGELFF
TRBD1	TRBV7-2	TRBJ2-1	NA	TGTGCCAGCAGCTTAGACAGGGGGAGGAATGAGCAGTTCTTC	CASSLDRGRNEQFF
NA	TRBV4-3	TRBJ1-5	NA	TGCGCCAGCAGCCAAGATCTGGGTCGGGTCAATCAGCCCCAGCATTTT	CASSQDLGRVNQPQHF
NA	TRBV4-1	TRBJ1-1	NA	TGCGCCAGCAGCCTAAGTGAGCCTACAGGCACTGAAGCTTTCTTT	CASSLSEPTGTEAFF
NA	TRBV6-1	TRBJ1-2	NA	TGTGCCAGCAGTGAAAGCGCTTGGTCCTCAGAGAACTATGGCTACACCTTC	CASSESAWSSENYGYTF
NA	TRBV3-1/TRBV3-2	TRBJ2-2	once	TGTGCCAGCAGCAACCGGGACTTGAACACCGGGGAGCTGTTTTTT	CASSNRDLNTGELFF
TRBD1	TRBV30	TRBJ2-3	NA	TGTGCCTGGTCTGGGACAGGGGGAACAGATACGCAGTATTTT	CAWSGTGGTDTQYF
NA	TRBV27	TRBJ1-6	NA	TGTGCCAGCAGTTTATATGGGATCGGGGCGGAGAATTCACCCCTCCACTTT	CASSLYGIGAENSPLHF
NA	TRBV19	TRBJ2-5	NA	TGTGCCAGTAGTATGTTCTGGCCGGAGCAAGAGACCCAGTACTTC	CASSMFWPEQETQYF
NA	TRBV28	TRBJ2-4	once	TGTGCCAGCAGTTTACAGGGGGCCAAAAACATTCAGTACTTC	CASSLQGAKNIQYF
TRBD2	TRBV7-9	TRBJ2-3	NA	TGTGCCAGCAGCACCGGACTAGCGGGGTATTCAGATACGCAGTATTTT	CASSTGLAGYSDTQYF
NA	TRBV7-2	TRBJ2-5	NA	TGTGCCAGCAGCGAAACACAGGGACGGGAGACCCAGTACTTC	CASSETQGRETQYF